These 20 T cell receptor beta chains share one sample of origin, sequenced in a study of shared clonotypes between healthy human individuals. The repertoire was sequenced with immunoSEQ multiplex PCR; TCRdb's copy has only in-frame clones and lacks some. The table has 780,000 or so clones, roughly 72% seen once. Sequenced material: memory CD4+ T cells sorted from blood. The sample's subset: CD45RA-negative fraction. The receptors originated from a woman in her thirties in good health.

V is TRBV4-1 and J is TRBJ2-3; 7 bases map to TRBD1. The CDR3 runs 15 residues. Unmatched junction bases numbered 4, after V lost 4 bases and J lost 0 bases. Germline CDR1 MGHRA, CDR2 YSYEKL. In nucleotides, the CDR3 is TGCGCCAGCAGCCTGGGACAGCGTAGCACAGATACGCAGTATTTT. It codes for CASSLGQRSTDTQYF.

The rearrangement uses TRBV5-1 and TRBJ1-2, with 11 bases fitting TRBD1. V shed 7 bases, J shed 2 bases, and the junction held 7 bases outside the gene matches. This CDR3 contains 15 residues. Looked up from germline, CDR1 is SGHRS and CDR2 is YFSETQ. The CDR3 loop reads CASSGTGGFNYGYTF. Written as DNA, the CDR3 is TGCGCCAGCTCCGGGACAGGGGGTTTCAACTATGGCTACACCTTC.

The gene calls are TRBV23-1 and TRBJ2-7; a possible D gene is TRBD2 (6 bases). TRBV23-1 is an ORF, and what it does is uncertain. V dropped 0 bases and J dropped 0 bases, with 12 bases sitting between them. This CDR3 contains 16 residues. Here the CDR3 DNA reads TGCGCCAGCAGTCAATCGGAGGGGCCCAGCTCCTACGAGCAGTACTTC. Protein sequence: CASSQSEGPSSYEQYF.

The genes are TRBV30 and TRBJ2-4; TRBD1 is a possible D gene (5 bases). Between the trimmed V and J ends, which lost 2 bases and 8 bases, there was a span of 16 bases. Germline V gives CDR1 GTSNPN, CDR2 SVGIG (reference sequence). The CDR3 is made up of 14 amino acids. CDR3 bases: TGTGCCTGGAGTCCGCCCCCCGGACAAGACATTCAGTACTTC. This sequence encodes CAWSPPPGQDIQYF.

The sample holds a few counts of this clone. This chain connects TRBV2 to TRBJ2-3; D perhaps matches TRBD1 (5 bases). There are 14 residues in the CDR3. The V gene's germline CDR1 is SNHLY and CDR2 FYNNEI. Trimming stripped 6 bases from V and 0 bases from J, with 10 bases between. CDR3 sequence: CASRNRISTDTQYF. CDR3 coding DNA: TGTGCCAGCAGAAACAGGATTAGCACAGATACGCAGTATTTT. Drawing the rest from reference TRBV2 and TRBJ2-3, the complete variable domain is EPEVTQTPSHQVTQMGQEVILRCVPISNHLYFYWYRQILGQKVEFLVSFYNNEISEKSEIFDDQFSVERPDGSNFTLKIRSTKLEDSAMYFCASRNRISTDTQYFGPGTRLTVL.

V usage is TRBV28 and J usage is TRBJ1-4; D perhaps matches TRBD1 (6 bases). V was pared by 1 base and J by 8 bases, with 14 bases between. Germline values: CDR1 MDHEN, CDR2 SYDVKM. This CDR3 region has 15 residues. CDR3 nucleotides: TGTGCCAGCAGTTTATACAGGGCCCTTGGGGAAAAACTGTTTTTT. Translation gives CASSLYRALGEKLFF.

A single count supports this clone. The chain joins TRBV4-1 to TRBJ2-3; a weak D match, TRBD1 (6 bases). Trimming cost V 0 bases and J 4 bases, with 11 bases left between them. The length of the CDR3 is 15 residues. The V gene's germline CDR1 is MGHRA and CDR2 YSYEKL. DNA for the CDR3: TGCGCCAGCAGCCAAGACGCATCAGGGGCAGATACGCAGTATTTT. The encoded protein is CASSQDASGADTQYF.

This chain links TRBV19 with TRBJ2-3, with a possible D match to TRBD1 (5 bases). Germline V lookup: CDR1 LNHDA, CDR2 SQIVND (reference sequence). Trimming took off 2 bases at V and 0 bases at J, with 9 bases between the two ends. The CDR3 contains 15 residues. The CDR3 bases are TGTGCCAGTAGTATAACAGGTCCTAGCACAGATACGCAGTATTTT. This encodes CASSITGPSTDTQYF.

This clone was detected a few times. V and J are TRBV25-1 and TRBJ2-5; D assignment may be TRBD1 or TRBD2 (5 bases each). The CDR3 runs 12 residues. V lost 10 bases, J lost 3 bases, and 12 bases lay in between. The germline CDR1 and CDR2 sequences are MGHDK and SYGVNS. CDR3 nucleotides: TGTGCCACCGGGGCAGTCAAAGAGACCCAGTACTTC. Amino acid sequence: CATGAVKETQYF.

About this clone itself: Distinct nucleotide sequences in the sample also encode this CDR3. The genes are TRBV7-2 and TRBJ1-1; D is possibly TRBD1 (6 bases). Trimming took off 2 bases at V and 3 bases at J, with 7 bases between the two ends. The CDR3 is made up of 13 amino acids. Germline CDR1 SGHTA, CDR2 FQGNSA. CDR3 nucleotides: TGTGCCAGCAGCTTACAGGGGTACACTGAAGCTTTCTTT. It codes for CASSLQGYTEAFF. The entire variable domain, with the rest obtained from reference TRBV7-2 and TRBJ1-1, is as follows: GAGVSQSPSNKVTEKGKDVELRCDPISGHTALYWYRQSLGQGLEFLIYFQGNSAPDKSGLPSDRFSAERTGGSVSTLTIQRTQQEDSAVYLCASSLQGYTEAFFGQGTRLTVV.

This clone was seen a few times. The genes are TRBV29-1 and TRBJ2-2; 9 bases are shared with TRBD1. V shed 6 bases, J shed 0 bases, and the junction held 8 bases outside the gene matches. The CDR3 runs to 16 residues. Germline-derived CDR1 and CDR2 are SQVTM and ANQGSEA. Written as DNA, the CDR3 is TGCAGCGTCCTACAGGGGGCAGCGGCGAACACCGGGGAGCTGTTTTTT. This sequence encodes CSVLQGAAANTGELFF.

This clone was counted a few times. J is TRBJ2-7 and V is TRBV6-5; D remains ambiguous. The CDR3 runs 12 residues. Germline loops: CDR1 MNHEY, CDR2 SVGAGI. V dropped 6 bases and J dropped 3 bases, with 9 bases sitting between them. Here the CDR3 reads CASSSQSYEQYF. The CDR3 nucleotides are TGTGCCAGCAGCAGCCAGAGCTACGAGCAGTACTTC.

The rearrangement joins TRBV2 to TRBJ2-7; TRBD1 agrees at 7 bases. J gave up 2 bases and V 8 bases, and 9 bases lay outside the gene matches. CDR3 length: 14 residues. CDR1 and CDR2 (germline): SNHLY, FYNNEI. The CDR3, as DNA: TGTGCCAGCGAATTCGGCCAGGGGGCCTACGAGCAGTACTTC. Its protein is CASEFGQGAYEQYF.

V usage is TRBV7-3 and J usage is TRBJ2-3; no firm D call. Germline V gene sequence: CDR1 SGHTA, CDR2 FQGTGA. Trimming took 2 bases from V and 5 from J, leaving 11 bases between them. The CDR3 has 14 amino acids. CDR3 DNA: TGTGCCAGCAGCTTAGGGGATTATTTAGATACGCAGTATTTT. Amino acid sequence: CASSLGDYLDTQYF.

The chain carries TRBV7-2 and TRBJ2-5, with 11 bases identical to TRBD2. TRBJ2-7 explains the end of the DNA better; the J call may be wrong. Germline V gene data show CDR1 as SGHTA and CDR2 as FQGNSA. The CDR3 runs to 16 residues. Here the CDR3 DNA reads TGTGCCAGCAGCATTGTAGCCGGGACTAGCGGCTACGAGCAGTACTTC. Translation: CASSIVAGTSGYEQYF.

This clone was found once. This chain joins TRBV2 and TRBJ2-2, with 8 bases identical to TRBD2. V gave up 4 bases and J gave up 6 bases; unmatched junction bases: 7. The CDR3 runs to 15 residues. Germline V gene data show CDR1 as SNHLY and CDR2 as FYNNEI. CDR3 loop: CASSGAGAWPGELFF. CDR3 nucleotide sequence: TGTGCCAGCAGTGGAGCGGGAGCTTGGCCCGGGGAGCTGTTTTTT.

The rearrangement joins TRBV27 to TRBJ2-1; 8 positions agree with TRBD2. The V gene end was trimmed by 5 bases and the J gene end by 5 bases; junction bases not matched to a gene: 2. Germline-derived CDR1 and CDR2 are MNHEY and SMNVEV (reference sequence). The CDR3 is 13 residues long. CDR3 sequence (DNA): TGTGCCAGCAGTCCGGGACTAGACAATGAGCAGTTCTTC. Its protein product is CASSPGLDNEQFF.

J is TRBJ2-7 and V is TRBV5-1, with 11 bases matching TRBD1. Germline-derived CDR1 and CDR2 are SGHRS and YFSETQ. The CDR3 runs to 15 residues. The V and J ends lost 2 bases and 6 bases, in that order; junction bases with no gene match: 7. CDR3 sequence (DNA): TGCGCCAGCAGCTTATATGGACAGGGGGCCCGCGAGCAGTACTTC. Translating gives CASSLYGQGAREQYF.

CDR3 nucleotide sequence: TGTGCCAGCAGCTTGGCTGTCCGCTCTGGAAACACCATATATTTT. Translated: CASSLAVRSGNTIYF. The J gene is TRBJ1-3, the V gene TRBV5-5; no firm D call. Germline V gene lookup returns CDR1 SGHKS and CDR2 YYEKEE (reference sequence). The CDR3 consists of 15 residues. Trimming took off 0 bases at V and 0 bases at J, with 7 bases between the two ends.

Concerning this clone itself: This is likely an artifact of a read error, given a far larger clone one base away. V gene TRBV10-1 combines with J gene TRBJ1-2, with D perhaps matching TRBD1 (6 bases). Germline CDR1 reads WNHNN; CDR2 reads SYGVQD (reference sequence). There are 13 residues in the CDR3. The CDR3 region is CANSESQGYGYTF. The CDR3 DNA is TGCGCCAACAGTGAGTCGCAGGGGTATGGCTACACCTTC.